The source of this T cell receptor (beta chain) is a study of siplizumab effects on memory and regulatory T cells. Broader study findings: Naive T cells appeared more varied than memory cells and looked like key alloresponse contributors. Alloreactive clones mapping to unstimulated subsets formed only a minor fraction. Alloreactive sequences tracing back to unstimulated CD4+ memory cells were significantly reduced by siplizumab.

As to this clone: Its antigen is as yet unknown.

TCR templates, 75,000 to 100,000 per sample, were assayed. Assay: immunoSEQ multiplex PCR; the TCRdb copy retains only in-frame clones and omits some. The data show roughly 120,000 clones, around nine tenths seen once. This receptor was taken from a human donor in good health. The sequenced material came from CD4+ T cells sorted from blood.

The CDR3 bases are TGTGCCAGCAGCTCGCGGGCGGGGGGCCGTAGTCAGGCGTACTTC. Protein product: CASSSRAGGRSQAYF. The rearrangement joins TRBV7-2 to TRBJ2-7, with 8 bases that match TRBD2. Per the germline V gene, CDR1 is SGHTA and CDR2 is FQGNSA. The CDR3 totals 15 residues. J was trimmed by 12 bases and V by 4 bases; bases with no gene match: 17.